The 18 T cell receptor beta chains reported below all come from one sample, sequenced in a study of T cell responses to AZD1222 COVID-19 vaccine (dated by TCRdb to 2020 to 2022). The receptor library was made with the immunoSEQ multiplex PCR assay. The table comes from immuneACCESS by way of TCRdb, which keeps in-frame sequences with V and J called. Part of the clones is missing from these tables; in studies checked, under half for an unresolved V gene and the rest for unknown reasons. This sample is represented by about 130,000 clones; around 90% of them were singletons. About 1.9% of the sample is held by the ten biggest clonotypes. Taken with the paper, the label for time point translates to: baseline before first vaccination. The sequencing used peripheral blood, collected on day 0 of AZD1222 vaccination. Every receptor here comes from an adult in good health.

A single count supports this clone. The rearrangement uses TRBV7-2 and TRBJ2-1; 10 bases line up with TRBD2. Germline lookup yields CDR1 SGHTA and CDR2 FQGNSA. CDR3 size: 15 residues. V trimming: 5 bases; J trimming: 4 bases; junction bases outside the gene matches: 5. The CDR3: CASSLTSGEYNEQFF. The CDR3 DNA is TGTGCCAGCAGCCTAACTAGCGGGGAATACAATGAGCAGTTCTTC.

V gene TRBV19 combines with J gene TRBJ1-5, with D possibly TRBD1 on 6 matching bases. The CDR3 length is 14 residues. CDR1 and CDR2 (germline): LNHDA, SQIVND (reference sequence). The ends were cut back, 3 bases at V and 5 bases at J, with 11 bases in the middle. CDR3 nucleotide sequence: TGTGCCAGTAGTATTGGGCAGGGGCATCAGCCCCAGCATTTT. This sequence encodes CASSIGQGHQPQHF.

This CDR3 reads CASRDSLFGQPQHF. CDR3 sequence (DNA): TGTGCCAGCAGGGACAGCCTCTTCGGGCAGCCCCAGCATTTT. This rearrangement joins TRBV28 to TRBJ1-5, with D perhaps matching TRBD1 (6 bases). Between the trimmed V and J ends, which lost 6 bases and 7 bases, there was a span of 16 bases. Germline V gene data show CDR1 as MDHEN and CDR2 as SYDVKM. The CDR3 extends over 14 amino acids.

The chain couples TRBV2 to TRBJ1-4, with D tentatively TRBD1 (6 bases). Germline-derived CDR1 and CDR2 are SNHLY and FYNNEI. Trimming left V 5 bases short and J 6 bases short, with 16 bases between. CDR3 length equals 15 residues. The CDR3 sequence is CASSREGGRDEKLFF. In DNA form, the CDR3 reads TGTGCCAGCAGTCGAGAGGGGGGAAGGGATGAAAAACTGTTTTTT.

The table lists this clone with a count of one. The chain links TRBV18 to TRBJ2-2; 7 positions match TRBD1. The CDR3 totals 16 residues. CDR1 and CDR2 from the germline V gene are KGHSH and LQKENI. Unmatched junction bases numbered 8, after V lost 1 base and J lost 6 bases. This chain's CDR3 is CASSPRLGDSAGELFF. The CDR3 bases are TGTGCCAGCTCACCACGCCTGGGGGACAGCGCCGGGGAGCTGTTTTTT.

The chain combines TRBV7-9 with TRBJ2-7; the D gene is possibly TRBD2 (5 bases). The CDR3 loop spans 12 amino acids. Trimming removed 5 bases at V and 3 bases at J, with 8 bases between. CDR1 SEHNR and CDR2 FQNEAQ come from the germline V gene (reference sequence). The DNA for the CDR3 is TGTGCCAGCAGCCTCACTAGCTACGAGCAGTACTTC. Its protein is CASSLTSYEQYF.

The V and J genes are TRBV28 and TRBJ2-7; 8 nucleotides agree with TRBD1. With V trimmed by 8 bases and J by 4 bases, 7 bases remained unmatched. The CDR3 runs to 13 residues. Germline V CDR1 and CDR2: MDHEN, SYDVKM. The DNA for the CDR3 is TGTGCCAGCTTAGACAGGGGCAATTACGAGCAGTACTTC. Translated, it gives CASLDRGNYEQYF.

The V call is TRBV5-6, the J call TRBJ2-2; either TRBD1 or TRBD2 may supply D (5 bases each). The CDR3 totals 14 residues. V dropped 1 base and J dropped 7 bases, with 11 bases sitting between them. Per the germline V gene, CDR1 is SGHDT and CDR2 is YYEEEE. For the CDR3, the DNA is TGTGCCAGCAGCTTGAGAGGGGCTAACGGGGAGCTGTTTTTT. Translating it yields CASSLRGANGELFF. The entire variable domain, with the rest obtained from reference TRBV5-6 and TRBJ2-2, is as follows: DAGVTQSPTHLIKTRGQQVTLRCSPKSGHDTVSWYQQALGQGPQFIFQYYEEEERQRGNFPDRFSGHQFPNYSSELNVNALLLGDSALYLCASSLRGANGELFFGEGSRLTVL.

The genes are TRBV18 and TRBJ2-1; the D is unclear. Trimming left V 2 bases short and J 10 bases short, with 12 bases between. This CDR3 is built from 13 residues. The germline CDR1 and CDR2 sequences are KGHSH and LQKENI. The CDR3 region is CASSPSRSGEQFF. The CDR3 DNA follows: TGTGCCAGCTCACCATCACGATCCGGGGAGCAGTTCTTC.

V usage is TRBV6-5 and J usage is TRBJ2-3, with D tentatively TRBD2 (6 bases). This CDR3 has 14 residues. Trimming left V 7 bases short and J 6 bases short, with 17 bases between. Germline CDR1 and CDR2: MNHEY and SVGAGI. CDR3 residues: CASKLAREADTQYF. The CDR3 DNA reads as TGTGCCAGCAAACTAGCAAGGGAGGCGGATACGCAGTATTTT.

This rearrangement joins TRBV9 to TRBJ2-5, with TRBD2 matching over 8 bases. Germline assignment: CDR1 SGDLS and CDR2 YYNGEE. This CDR3 is 15 amino acids long. Trimming at V came to 3 bases and at J to 4 bases, leaving 8 bases not matched to a gene. CDR3 DNA: TGTGCCAGCAGCGCCGCTAGCGGGCTAGGAGAGACCCAGTACTTC. It translates to CASSAASGLGETQYF.

This clone was seen a handful of times. The chain carries TRBV5-4 and TRBJ1-6; perhaps TRBD1 as D (5 bases). The germline V and J ends were trimmed by 2 bases and 7 bases, with 10 bases remaining between them. Germline lookup yields CDR1 SGHNT and CDR2 YYREEE (reference sequence). This CDR3 is 14 amino acids long. For the CDR3, the DNA is TGTGCCAGCAGCTTTCCAGGGTTCAATTCACCCCTCCACTTT. Translating gives CASSFPGFNSPLHF.

The V and J genes are TRBV7-8 and TRBJ2-1; 12 bases match TRBD2. With 2 bases clipped from V and 3 bases from J, the junction kept 11 bases outside the gene matches. This CDR3 is 19 amino acids long. Germline assignment: CDR1 SGHVS and CDR2 FQNEAQ. CDR3 sequence: CASSLSVASGGARYNEQFF. In DNA, the CDR3 is TGTGCCAGCAGCTTATCGGTGGCTAGCGGGGGGGCCCGCTACAATGAGCAGTTCTTC.

The rearrangement links TRBV13 to TRBJ1-2; perhaps TRBD1 as D (5 bases). CDR3 length equals 13 residues. Germline V gene data show CDR1 as PRHDT and CDR2 as FYEKMQ (reference sequence). Trimming left V 7 bases short and J 5 bases short, with 14 bases between. The DNA of the CDR3 is TGTGCCAGCAAGGGGATGACAGATTATGGCTACACCTTC. This sequence encodes CASKGMTDYGYTF.

The genes are TRBV2 and TRBJ2-1, with 7 bases lining up with TRBD2. With V trimmed by 5 bases and J by 5 bases, 3 bases remained unmatched. This CDR3 has 13 amino acids. Germline V gene data show CDR1 as SNHLY and CDR2 as FYNNEI. This CDR3 is CASSNGGNNEQFF. Here the CDR3 DNA reads TGTGCCAGCAGTAACGGGGGGAACAATGAGCAGTTCTTC.

The chain is built from TRBV18 and TRBJ1-3, with 7 bases matching TRBD1. V lost 3 bases, J lost 0 bases, and 2 bases stayed unmatched. CDR1 is KGHSH, CDR2 LQKENI, per germline. The CDR3 is 15 amino acids. The CDR3 reads CASSPTGVSGNTIYF. The CDR3 region has the DNA TGTGCCAGCTCACCTACAGGGGTCTCTGGAAACACCATATATTTT.

This clone has only one observation. CDR3 residues: CASSESGGGSTEAFF. CDR3 sequence (DNA): TGCGCCAGCAGCGAATCAGGGGGCGGGAGCACTGAAGCTTTCTTT. The V and J genes are TRBV5-1 and TRBJ1-1, with 8 bases lining up with TRBD1. The CDR3 extends over 15 amino acids. Germline-derived CDR1 and CDR2 are SGHRS and YFSETQ. V dropped 4 bases and J dropped 4; count of bases not matched to a gene: 9.

The table lists this clone with a count of one. The chain carries TRBV7-9 and TRBJ2-3; TRBD1 matches 10 bases. The CDR3 is made up of 15 amino acids. Per the germline V gene, CDR1 is SEHNR and CDR2 is FQNEAQ (reference sequence). J was trimmed by 1 base and V by 5 bases; bases with no gene match: 3. The CDR3 sequence is CASSDGTGGTDTQYF. DNA for the CDR3: TGTGCCAGCAGCGACGGGACAGGGGGCACAGATACGCAGTATTTT.